Detailed here is one T cell receptor (beta chain). Germline V gene data show CDR1 as SGDLS and CDR2 as YYNGEE. V was pared by 0 bases and J by 0 bases, with 14 bases between. The CDR3 is 17 amino acids. The data stem from a study of cytomegalovirus exposure and HLA in healthy donors. Produced via immunoSEQ multiplex PCR; TCRdb's table is partial and in-frame only. The table lists roughly 130,000 clones, 80% to 90% of them singletons. The chain recombines TRBV9 with TRBJ2-3; tentative D call: TRBD2 (7 bases). The source is a woman aged 18-30 years in good health and CMV-seropositive. The sample taken for sequencing was PBMCs. Written as DNA, the CDR3 is TGTGCCAGCAGCGTAGAGGGAGGGGGAGTTAGCACAGATACGCAGTATTTT. Residues: CASSVEGGGVSTDTQYF.